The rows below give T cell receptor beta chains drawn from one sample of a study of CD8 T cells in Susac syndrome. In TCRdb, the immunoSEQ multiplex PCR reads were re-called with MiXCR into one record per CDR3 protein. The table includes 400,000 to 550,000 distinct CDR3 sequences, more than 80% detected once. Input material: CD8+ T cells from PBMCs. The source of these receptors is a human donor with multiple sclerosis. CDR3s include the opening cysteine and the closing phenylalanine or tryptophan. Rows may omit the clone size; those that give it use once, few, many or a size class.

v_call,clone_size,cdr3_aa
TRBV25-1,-,CASSEYFGATDEQYF
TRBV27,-,CASSFFTGANEQFF
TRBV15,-,CATSRAAEIYNEQFF
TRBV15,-,CATSQKGHKPADTQYF
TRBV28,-,CASRPSTSGRKNNEQFF
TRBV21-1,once,CAIYTRGIAGELFF
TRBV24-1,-,CATPLLWRHNEQFF
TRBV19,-,CASSLQEGSYEQYF
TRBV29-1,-,CSARQGNTEAFF
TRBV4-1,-,CASSQDIGTGYGQYF
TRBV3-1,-,CASSQDRPELTDTQYF
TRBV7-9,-,CASSSGGNLNEQYF
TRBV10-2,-,CASSESGHGYTF
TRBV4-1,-,CASSQDPRNRRTGELFF
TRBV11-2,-,CASSNSSGQYTGELFF
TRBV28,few,CASSFLGVNTEAFF
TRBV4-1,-,CASSQDLEREPPDTQYF
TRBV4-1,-,CASSQERQYQETQYF
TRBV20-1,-,CSARLWGATYEQYF
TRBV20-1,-,CSARDRQGSYEQYF
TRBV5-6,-,CASSLGDTYNEQFF
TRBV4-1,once,CASSQEWSGGDTQYF
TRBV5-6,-,CASSSPRENSLNEQFF
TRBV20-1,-,CSARGPTEDLDTQYF
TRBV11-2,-,CASSHPTGQLANYGYTF
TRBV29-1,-,CSVEPWDRAATGRDFPGYTF
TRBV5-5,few,CASSLVGGNEKLFF
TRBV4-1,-,CASSQGTEFYEQYF
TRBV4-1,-,CASSLKDRALSGANVLTF
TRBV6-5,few,CASSYSPPGAGTEAFF
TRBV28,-,CASSLGGQYF
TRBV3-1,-,CASSQGDRAHTIYF
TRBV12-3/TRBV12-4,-,CASSFLDRYEQYF
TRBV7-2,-,CASSPRQGLGQPQHF
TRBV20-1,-,CSAREAGGGETQYF
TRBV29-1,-,CSVTGDSAYEQYF
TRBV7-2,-,CASSLVPEYYEQYF
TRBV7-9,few,CASSLGPNQPQHF
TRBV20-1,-,CSARGLAGVDEQFF
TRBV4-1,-,CASSHQGPAYEQYF
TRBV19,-,CASSAASTDTQYF
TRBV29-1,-,CSVELAGGYEQYF
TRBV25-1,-,CASSDSELNTGELFF
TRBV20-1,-,CSASWGYEQYF
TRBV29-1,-,CSTDSYTEAFF
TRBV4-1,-,CASSQYRGAYEQYF
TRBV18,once,CASSPPYARVKQETQYF
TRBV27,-,CASSFGPRTYEQYF
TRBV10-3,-,CAISESGDSNQPQHF
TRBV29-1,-,CSVEKGGIQETQYF
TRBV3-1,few,CASSHLTSGQETQYF
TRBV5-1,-,CASSLEPTEYNEQFF
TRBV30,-,CAWTTGIQNTEAFF